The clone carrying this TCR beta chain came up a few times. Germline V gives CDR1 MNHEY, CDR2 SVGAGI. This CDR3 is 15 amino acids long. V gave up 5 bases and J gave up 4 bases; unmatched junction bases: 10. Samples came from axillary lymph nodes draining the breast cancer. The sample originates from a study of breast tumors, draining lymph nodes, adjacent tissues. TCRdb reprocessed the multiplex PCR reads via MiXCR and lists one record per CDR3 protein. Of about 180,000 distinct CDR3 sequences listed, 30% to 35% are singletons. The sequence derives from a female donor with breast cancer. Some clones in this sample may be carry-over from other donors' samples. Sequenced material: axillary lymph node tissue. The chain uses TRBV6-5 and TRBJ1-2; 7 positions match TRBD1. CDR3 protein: CASSPPTGLVYGYTF. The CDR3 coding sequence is TGTGCCAGCAGTCCCCCGACAGGGTTGGTCTATGGCTACACCTTC.